The 24 T cell receptor beta chains below all came from one sample that was sequenced in a study of T cells after yellow fever vaccination. From the 5' RACE reads, TCRdb called clonotypes with MiXCR, one entry per CDR3 protein. The table records approximately 580,000 distinct CDR3 sequences, around 17% of them present only once. The specimen comprised PBMCs, sampled 5 to 6 days after the first yellow fever vaccination. These receptors were taken from a man aged 18 to 30 who received the YFV17D yellow fever vaccine.

This clonotype has just a few counts. The V gene is TRBV18, the J gene TRBJ1-1; no definite D call. Per the germline V gene, CDR1 is KGHSH and CDR2 is LQKENI. The V and J ends lost 0 bases and 7 bases respectively, with 9 bases between them. This CDR3 contains 13 residues. The CDR3 DNA reads TGTGCCAGCTCACCACCCAGGCGGGATGAAGCTTTCTTT. Translation gives CASSPPRRDEAFF.

The V call is TRBV28, the J call TRBJ2-3; D remains unclear. This CDR3 has 16 residues. The germline V and J ends were trimmed by 7 bases and 2 bases, with 19 bases remaining between them. Looked up from germline, CDR1 is MDHEN and CDR2 is SYDVKM. Here the CDR3 reads CASTTVGKEYTDTQYF. The CDR3 coding sequence is TGTGCCAGCACAACCGTCGGCAAAGAATACACAGATACGCAGTATTTT.

The chain is built from TRBV19 and TRBJ1-5, with D uncertain. V was pared by 3 bases and J by 10 bases, with 16 bases between. CDR3 length equals 14 residues. The germline V gene encodes CDR1 LNHDA and CDR2 SQIVND (reference sequence). The CDR3 sequence: CASSIPGLNPPQHF. Written as DNA, the CDR3 is TGTGCCAGTAGTATCCCTGGACTCAATCCTCCCCAGCATTTT. Based on the CDR3 plus reference TRBV19 and TRBJ1-5, the full variable domain is DGGITQSPKYLFRKEGQNVTLSCEQNLNHDAMYWYRQDPGQGLRLIYYSQIVNDFQKGDIAEGYSVSREKKESFPLTVTSAQKNPTAFYLCASSIPGLNPPQHFGDGTRLSIL.

V gene TRBV4-3 combines with J gene TRBJ2-2; D may be TRBD1 or TRBD2 (6 bases each). V lost 3 bases and J 5 bases, leaving 13 bases between the germline ends. Per germline, CDR1 LGHNA and CDR2 YSLEER. The CDR3 is made up of 15 amino acids. CDR3 bases: TGCGCCAGCAGCCAGATAGGGGGGACAACCGGGGAGCTGTTTTTT. This sequence encodes CASSQIGGTTGELFF.

This clonotype was picked up a small number of times. The genes are TRBV11-2 and TRBJ2-7; D might be TRBD1 (5 bases). The germline V gene has CDR1 SGHAT and CDR2 FQNNGV. V was cut by 2 bases and J by 6 bases, with 8 bases left in between. This CDR3 is built from 12 residues. This CDR3 is CASSLMGPEQYF. Here the CDR3 DNA reads TGTGCCAGCAGCTTAATGGGGCCCGAGCAGTACTTC.

In this sample, this clonotype turned up a few times. The chain carries TRBV4-1 and TRBJ2-1, with D uncertain. Trimming took 3 bases from V and 4 from J, leaving 19 bases between them. The CDR3 runs to 17 residues. CDR1 and CDR2 (germline): MGHRA, YSYEKL. CDR3 amino acids: CASSHVNIRTAYNEQFF. The CDR3, as DNA: TGCGCCAGCAGCCACGTCAATATCCGTACCGCGTACAATGAGCAGTTCTTC.

This sequence joins TRBV14 and TRBJ2-1, with 9 bases lining up with TRBD1. Trimming cost V 0 bases and J 9 bases; bases outside gene matches: 15. Germline-derived CDR1 and CDR2 are SGHDN and FVKESK. The CDR3 contains 18 residues. DNA of the CDR3: TGTGCCAGCAGCCAAGATTGGTTATACGAAACAGGGGGCGGTGAGCAGTTCTTC. It yields the protein CASSQDWLYETGGGEQFF.

The chain couples TRBV6-2 or TRBV6-3 to TRBJ1-1; possible D gene TRBD1, 6 bases. With 7 bases removed from V and 2 bases from J, the gap between germline ends came to 20 bases. The CDR3 totals 16 residues. CDR1 is MNHEY and CDR2 is SVGEGT in the germline V gene. CDR3 region: CASTSETGQPNTEAFF. The CDR3, as DNA: TGTGCCAGCACCTCTGAGACAGGCCAACCCAACACTGAAGCTTTCTTT.

The sample holds many counts of this clonotype. The rearrangement uses TRBV20-1 and TRBJ2-7; no clear D. Trimming pared 2 bases from V and 1 base from J, leaving 6 bases between. The germline V gene encodes CDR1 DFQATT and CDR2 SNEGSKA (reference sequence). The CDR3 length is 12 residues. DNA for the CDR3: TGCAGTGCTAGATACCGATCCTACGAGCAGTACGTC. Its translation: CSARYRSYEQYV.

This clonotype was counted a few times. The gene calls are TRBV7-6 and TRBJ1-4; 7 nucleotides line up with TRBD1. The CDR3 is 15 residues long. From germline, CDR1 is SGHVS and CDR2 FNYEAQ. The ends lost 6 bases at V and 2 bases at J; junction bases unmatched: 6. CDR3 DNA sequence: TGTGCCAGCAGTGGAGGGGGCAGGACTAATGAAAAACTGTTTTTT. Translated: CASSGGGRTNEKLFF. Together with reference TRBV7-6 and TRBJ1-4, the CDR3 gives the full variable domain: GAGVSQSPRYKVTKRGQDVALRCDPISGHVSLYWYRQALGQGPEFLTYFNYEAQQDKSGLPNDRFSAERPEGSISTLTIQRTEQRDSAMYRCASSGGGRTNEKLFFGSGTQLSVL.

This clonotype was counted a few times. The chain recombines TRBV7-9 with TRBJ1-4; 8 positions match TRBD1. Germline-derived CDR1 and CDR2 are SEHNR and FQNEAQ (reference sequence). Trimming took 5 bases from V and 5 from J; bases not matched to a gene: 4. There are 14 residues in the CDR3. CDR3 DNA: TGTGCCAGCAGCCACGACAGGGGAAATGAAAAACTGTTTTTT. Protein: CASSHDRGNEKLFF. The full variable domain, with the rest looked up from reference TRBV7-9 and TRBJ1-4, is DTGVSQNPRHKITKRGQNVTFRCDPISEHNRLYWYRQTLGQGPEFLTYFQNEAQLEKSRLLSDRFSAERPKGSFSTLEIQRTEQGDSAMYLCASSHDRGNEKLFFGSGTQLSVL.

This clonotype was seen many times. This sequence joins TRBV12-3 or TRBV12-4 and TRBJ1-2; D is unclear. Trimming cost V 6 bases and J 0 bases, with 5 bases left between them. The CDR3 length is 12 residues. Written as DNA, the CDR3 is TGTGCCAGCAGCGGGACTAACTATGGCTACACCTTC. This translates into CASSGTNYGYTF.

The CDR3 DNA reads as TGTGCCAGCAGCGTGGCGACAGAGACCGGGGAGCTGTTTTTT. Its translation is CASSVATETGELFF. This chain links TRBV9 with TRBJ2-2, with D tentatively TRBD1 (5 bases). Germline-derived CDR1 and CDR2 are SGDLS and YYNGEE. Trimming shortened V by 2 bases and J by 5 bases, and 10 bases separated the two germline ends. This CDR3 contains 14 residues.

This clonotype showed up just a few times. The CDR3, as DNA: TGTGCCAGCAGTTCCCGACAGGGGCGAGAGCAGCCCCAGCATTTT. Translated: CASSSRQGREQPQHF. V gene TRBV12-3 or TRBV12-4 combines with J gene TRBJ1-5; 8 bases are a match to TRBD1. After removal of 4 bases from V and 7 bases from J, the junction contained 9 bases not matched to a gene. This CDR3 region has 15 residues.

The gene calls are TRBV19 and TRBJ1-4; TRBD1 is a possible D gene (6 bases). The CDR3 runs to 16 residues. The V gene's germline CDR1 is LNHDA and CDR2 SQIVND (reference sequence). Trimming shortened V by 8 bases and J by 0 bases, and 16 bases separated the two germline ends. CDR3 in DNA: TGTGCCAGTGCGGACAGAGGCCTTGCAACTAATGAAAAACTGTTTTTT. Its protein is CASADRGLATNEKLFF.

The V gene is TRBV12-3 or TRBV12-4, the J gene TRBJ2-7, with D tentatively TRBD1 (6 bases). Between the trimmed V and J ends, which lost 5 bases and 7 bases, there was a span of 18 bases. The CDR3 runs to 14 residues. CDR3 bases: TGTGCCAGCAGTCCCAACAGGGTTCGTGGAGAGCAGTACGTC. It encodes CASSPNRVRGEQYV.

The sample holds a few counts of this clonotype. The V gene is TRBV11-2, the J gene TRBJ1-2; D is possibly TRBD1 (5 bases). The germline CDR1 and CDR2 sequences are SGHAT and FQNNGV. The CDR3 runs 14 residues. V was shortened by 5 bases and J by 8 bases, with 18 bases between the two germline ends. The CDR3 region has the DNA TGTGCCAGCAGCCTGAGGGTTGGGGGAACCGGCTACACCTTC. Amino acids: CASSLRVGGTGYTF.

V and J are TRBV2 and TRBJ1-6; D gene ambiguous. The CDR3 has 14 amino acids. V was cut by 2 bases and J by 9 bases, with 11 bases left in between. The germline gives CDR1 SNHLY, CDR2 FYNNEI. The CDR3 DNA reads TGTGCCAGCAGTGAATTTGCCCAGACTTCACCCCTCCACTTT. This gives the protein CASSEFAQTSPLHF.

This clonotype has more than one count but fewer than ten. The V and J genes are TRBV21-1 and TRBJ1-4; TRBD1 is the table's D call, not checked against the DNA. TRBV21-1 is annotated as a pseudogene. CDR3 size: 13 residues. This CDR3 reads CASSVGGNEKLFF. CDR3 coding DNA: TGTGCCAGCAGCGTGGGGGGGAATGAAAAACTGTTTTTT.

This clonotype has a handful of counts. V gene TRBV5-1 combines with J gene TRBJ2-2; weak D call: TRBD2 (6 bases). CDR1 is SGHRS, CDR2 YFSETQ, per germline. The CDR3 covers 17 residues. V was shortened by 3 bases and J by 0 bases, with 15 bases between the two germline ends. CDR3: CASSWRGLTSNTGELFF. Here the CDR3 DNA reads TGCGCCAGCAGCTGGAGGGGACTGACTTCGAACACCGGGGAGCTGTTTTTT.

The rearrangement uses TRBV6-1 and TRBJ2-5, with 12 bases aligning to TRBD2. Germline V gene sequence: CDR1 MNHNS, CDR2 SASEGT. V was pared by 6 bases and J by 1 base, with 21 bases of the junction left unmatched. The CDR3 is made up of 21 amino acids. The DNA of the CDR3 is TGTGCCAGCAGACCCAAGGGGGTTTGGCTAGCGGGGGGGCACGTCCAAGAGACCCAGTACTTC. Its translation is CASRPKGVWLAGGHVQETQYF.

As regards this clonotype: A read error may be the cause here, since a much bigger clone is one base away. This CDR3 reads CASSGLACDQETQYF. The CDR3 DNA reads TGTGCCAGCAGTGGACTAGCGTGCGACCAAGAGACCCAGTACTTC. The chain links TRBV12-3 or TRBV12-4 to TRBJ2-5, with 9 bases aligning to TRBD2. The CDR3 totals 15 residues. The ends lost 5 bases at V and 0 bases at J; junction bases unmatched: 4.

The chain joins TRBV20-1 to TRBJ1-2; no firm D call. The CDR3 sequence is 13 residues long. Trimming removed 5 bases from V and 0 bases from J, with 10 bases in between. Per the germline V gene, CDR1 is DFQATT and CDR2 is SNEGSKA (reference sequence). CDR3 protein: CSALQPTNYGYTF. The DNA for the CDR3 is TGCAGTGCTCTACAGCCCACTAACTATGGCTACACCTTC.

J is TRBJ1-2 and V is TRBV5-1, with unresolved D. The V gene's germline CDR1 is SGHRS and CDR2 YFSETQ. CDR3 length: 15 residues. Trimming removed 0 bases from V and 5 bases from J, with 14 bases in between. CDR3 coding DNA: TGCGCCAGCAGCTTGGACCGACTAGTCGGGTATGGCTACACCTTC. This sequence encodes CASSLDRLVGYGYTF.